This section outlines one T cell receptor (beta chain) sequence together with its context. CDR1 and CDR2 from the germline V gene are SGHRS and YFSETQ. The CDR3 consists of 15 residues. V was shortened by 4 bases and J by 4 bases, with 17 bases between the two germline ends. The data derive from a study of shared clonotypes between healthy human individuals. Sequenced by immunoSEQ multiplex PCR; TCRdb stores in-frame clones only, minus some. The sample holds under 1,100,000 clones, 60% to 80% seen once. The sequence derives from a man between 18 and 35 years old in good health. V is TRBV5-1 and J is TRBJ1-2; D ambiguous. The sequenced sample consisted of memory CD4+ T cells sorted from blood. Subset defined: CD45RA-negative fraction. The CDR3 is CASSPGERSSYGYTF. CDR3 coding DNA: TGCGCCAGCAGCCCTGGAGAAAGGAGCAGCTATGGCTACACCTTC.